This entry describes one T cell receptor beta chain. Random hexamers were used to reverse transcribe the RNA input (about 0.5 to 1 ug). TCR beta CDR3 was amplified by immunoSEQ covering 54 Vbeta and 13 Jbeta. TCRdb reanalysed the immunoSEQ multiplex PCR reads using MiXCR and keeps one entry per CDR3 protein. The sample holds 170,000 or so distinct CDR3 sequences, around 94% seen once. The sample belongs to a study of CD8 T cells in Susac syndrome. In germline, CDR1 is MNHEY, CDR2 SMNVEV (reference sequence). Between the trimmed V and J ends, which lost 5 bases and 7 bases, there was a span of 10 bases. The CDR3 is 12 residues long.

Sequencing used CD4+ T cells from PBMCs. The V call is TRBV27, the J call TRBJ2-3; D is undetermined. This TCR was recovered from a human donor with Susac syndrome. CDR3 loop: CASSTIGYTQYF. Here the CDR3 DNA reads TGTGCCAGCAGTACAATAGGATATACGCAGTATTTT.